A selection of T cell receptor beta chains follows, all from one sample in a study of identical twins. TCRdb passed the 5' RACE reads through MiXCR, listing each CDR3 protein once. In the table there are under 350,000 distinct CDR3 sequences, 8.5% to 9.5% of which are singletons. This same sample was also part of a study on yellow fever vaccine responses in identical twins.

Sequencing was carried out using CD8+ T cells sorted from blood. The origin of the receptors is a woman between 18 and 29 years old in good health. Each CDR3 is given with its conserved first and last residue. The D gene is left open where the match is weak. Clone sizes are given selectively: once, few, many, or a class where the clone is expanded.

v_gene	d_gene	j_gene	abundance	CDR3aa	CDR3nt
TRBV5-1	.	TRBJ2-1	many	CASSLEWEVPPGEQFF	TGCGCCAGCAGCTTGGAGTGGGAAGTCCCACCGGGTGAGCAGTTCTTC
TRBV20-1	TRBD1	TRBJ2-1	.	CSARDMRGPDNEQFF	TGCAGTGCTAGAGATATGAGGGGGCCCGACAATGAGCAGTTCTTC
TRBV28	TRBD1	TRBJ1-1	few	CASSLYFGTGHTEAFF	TGTGCCAGCAGTTTATATTTTGGGACAGGGCACACTGAAGCTTTCTTT
TRBV5-4	TRBD2	TRBJ2-7	few	CASSLDGTSGGAFLYEQYF	TGTGCCAGCAGCTTGGATGGGACTAGCGGGGGGGCGTTCCTCTACGAGCAGTACTTC
TRBV7-9	.	TRBJ2-7	many	CASSFGQSSYEQYF	TGTGCCAGCAGCTTTGGCCAGAGCTCCTACGAGCAGTACTTC
TRBV11-2	.	TRBJ1-3	few	CASSPVGASSGNTIYF	TGTGCCAGCAGCCCGGTAGGCGCTAGCTCTGGAAACACCATATATTTT
TRBV4-1	.	TRBJ2-2	many	CASSQDPGANTGELFF	TGCGCCAGCAGCCAAGATCCCGGTGCGAACACCGGGGAGCTGTTTTTT
TRBV2	.	TRBJ1-2	.	CVRGAGPYGYTF	TGTGTCAGGGGAGCGGGGCCATATGGCTACACCTTC
TRBV6-1	.	TRBJ2-7	.	CASSEASLSYEQYF	TGTGCCAGCAGTGAAGCCAGCCTCTCCTACGAGCAGTACTTC
TRBV12-3/TRBV12-4	TRBD2	TRBJ2-3	few	CASSPLAGGSTDTQYF	TGTGCCAGCAGTCCCTTAGCGGGGGGAAGCACAGATACGCAGTATTTT
TRBV10-3	TRBD1	TRBJ2-1	.	CAISEQGAFYEQFF	TGTGCCATCAGTGAGCAGGGGGCTTTCTATGAGCAGTTCTTC
TRBV4-1	.	TRBJ2-2	many	CASSLRDGELFF	TGCGCCAGCAGCCTTCGGGACGGGGAGCTGTTTTTT
TRBV6-1	.	TRBJ2-2	many	CASNLYKNTGELFF	TGTGCCAGCAACCTCTACAAGAACACCGGGGAGCTGTTTTTT
TRBV6-4	TRBD2	TRBJ2-1	.	CASRSSGGDEQFF	TGTGCCAGCAGATCCAGTGGGGGGGATGAGCAGTTCTTC
TRBV10-2	.	TRBJ2-7	many	CASSETGYSYEQYF	TGCGCCAGCAGTGAGACAGGGTACTCCTACGAGCAGTACTTC
TRBV10-3	TRBD1	TRBJ1-1	many	CAISERTGMNTEAFF	TGTGCCATCAGTGAAAGGACAGGGATGAACACTGAAGCTTTCTTT
TRBV27	.	TRBJ2-7	.	CASSLYGGASEQYF	TGTGCCAGCAGTTTATATGGGGGCGCTTCCGAGCAGTACTTC
TRBV9	.	TRBJ1-1	many	CASSVFKDTEAFF	TGTGCCAGCAGCGTGTTCAAGGACACTGAAGCTTTCTTT
TRBV28	TRBD1	TRBJ2-7	.	CASSSGTGGREQYF	TGTGCCAGCAGCTCCGGGACAGGGGGGCGCGAGCAGTACTTC
TRBV30	.	TRBJ2-7	.	CAWSTDRPYEQYF	TGTGCCTGGAGTACCGACAGACCCTACGAGCAGTACTTC
TRBV11-2	.	TRBJ2-1	.	CASSRDVADSYNEQFF	TGTGCCAGCAGCCGGGATGTAGCGGACTCCTACAATGAGCAGTTCTTC
TRBV11-2	.	TRBJ2-2	many	CASSSRRGNTGELFF	TGTGCCAGCAGCTCCCGACGAGGAAACACCGGGGAGCTGTTTTTT
TRBV9	TRBD2	TRBJ2-3	many	CASSVGTSGGDTQYF	TGTGCCAGCAGCGTGGGGACTAGCGGGGGGGATACGCAGTATTTT
TRBV12-3/TRBV12-4	TRBD2	TRBJ2-1	many	CASSSPYRGVENEQFF	TGTGCCAGCAGTTCCCCCTACCGGGGGGTGGAGAATGAGCAGTTCTTC
TRBV6-2/TRBV6-3	TRBD1	TRBJ1-1	many	CASSLDRGYTEAFF	TGTGCCAGCAGTTTGGACAGGGGATATACTGAAGCTTTCTTT
TRBV11-2	TRBD2	TRBJ2-4	many	CASSLLADQGLAKNIQYF	TGTGCCAGCAGCCTCCTAGCGGACCAGGGTCTAGCCAAAAACATTCAGTACTTC
TRBV29-1	.	TRBJ2-1	many	CSAPGSYNEQFF	TGCAGCGCCCCTGGCTCCTACAATGAGCAGTTCTTC
TRBV6-2/TRBV6-3	TRBD2	TRBJ2-5	many	CASSYSRLAEETQYF	TGTGCCAGCAGTTACTCGAGGCTAGCGGAAGAGACCCAGTACTTC
TRBV6-1	TRBD1	TRBJ2-7	few	CASSSRDSTGFYEQYF	TGTGCCAGCAGTAGCCGGGACAGTACCGGTTTCTACGAGCAGTACTTC
TRBV15	.	TRBJ2-2	.	CATSREPGGGGTGELFF	TGTGCCACCAGCAGGGAACCAGGGGGAGGAGGCACCGGGGAGCTGTTTTTT
TRBV5-5	.	TRBJ2-7	many	CASSFQGFAYEQYF	TGTGCCAGCAGCTTTCAGGGTTTCGCCTACGAGCAGTACTTC
TRBV2	TRBD1	TRBJ2-7	.	CASSLLPGQGFEQYF	TGTGCCAGCAGTCTCCTTCCTGGACAGGGGTTCGAGCAGTACTTC
TRBV12-3/TRBV12-4	TRBD1	TRBJ2-2	.	CASRGRDRGASTGELFF	TGTGCCAGCAGGGGCCGGGACAGGGGTGCGAGCACCGGGGAGCTGTTTTTT
TRBV25-1	.	TRBJ2-7	many	CASTPSSTGNYEQYF	TGTGCCAGCACCCCATCGAGTACGGGGAACTACGAGCAGTACTTC
TRBV6-2/TRBV6-3	TRBD2	TRBJ2-7	few	CASSYPGLSEQYF	TGTGCCAGCAGTTACCCGGGACTATCCGAGCAGTACTTC
TRBV9	.	TRBJ1-2	many	CASSVDGGNYGYTF	TGTGCCAGCAGCGTAGATGGGGGGAACTATGGCTACACCTTC
TRBV4-1	TRBD2	TRBJ2-1	.	CASSQGGTSAYNEQFF	TGCGCCAGCAGCCAAGGGGGGACTAGCGCTTACAATGAGCAGTTCTTC
TRBV5-6	.	TRBJ2-7	few	CASSLEPHPYEQYF	TGTGCCAGCAGCTTGGAACCACACCCCTACGAGCAGTACTTC
TRBV2	TRBD1	TRBJ1-1	.	CASTGQGLTMNTEAFF	TGTGCCAGCACGGGACAGGGGCTGACAATGAACACTGAAGCTTTCTTT
TRBV29-1	.	TRBJ1-3	few	CSAATGGGNTIYF	TGCAGCGCCGCGACAGGTGGAGGAAACACCATATATTTT
TRBV18	.	TRBJ2-7	few	CASSPSDKLDEQYF	TGTGCCAGCTCACCTTCGGACAAATTGGACGAGCAGTACTTC
TRBV20-1	.	TRBJ2-7	many	CSARDLLTSSYEQYF	TGCAGTGCTAGAGATCTGCTGACAAGCTCCTACGAGCAGTACTTC
TRBV6-5	.	TRBJ1-5	.	CASSYRGGPYSNQPQHF	TGTGCCAGCAGTTACAGAGGGGGGCCGTATAGCAATCAGCCCCAGCATTTT
TRBV4-3	.	TRBJ2-5	many	CASSQVGQEETQYF	TGCGCCAGCAGCCAAGTCGGACAAGAAGAGACCCAGTACTTC
TRBV7-2	.	TRBJ2-3	many	CASSPRGTDTQYF	TGTGCCAGCAGCCCCAGGGGCACAGATACGCAGTATTTT